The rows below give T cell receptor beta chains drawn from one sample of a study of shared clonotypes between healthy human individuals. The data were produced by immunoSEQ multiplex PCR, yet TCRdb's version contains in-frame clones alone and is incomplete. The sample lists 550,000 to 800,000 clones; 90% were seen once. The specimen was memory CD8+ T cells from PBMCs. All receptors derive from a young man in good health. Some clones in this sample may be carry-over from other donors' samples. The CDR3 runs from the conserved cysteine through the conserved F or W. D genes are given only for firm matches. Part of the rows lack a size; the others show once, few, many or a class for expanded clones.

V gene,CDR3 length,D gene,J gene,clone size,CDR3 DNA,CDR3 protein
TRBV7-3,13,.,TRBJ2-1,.,TGTGCCAGTGGGACTGGATTCTACAATGAGCAGTTCTTC,CASGTGFYNEQFF
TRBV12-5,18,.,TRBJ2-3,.,TGTGCTAGTGGTTTGGTAGGCCCGACAGGAGAGTATTCGGATACGCAGTATTTT,CASGLVGPTGEYSDTQYF
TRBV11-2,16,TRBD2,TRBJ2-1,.,TGTGCCAGCAGCTTAGGACCGGGACTAGCGGAGTCTGAGCAGTTCTTC,CASSLGPGLAESEQFF
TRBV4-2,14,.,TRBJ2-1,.,TGTGCCAGCAGCCAAGACGGAGACTTCGATGAGCAGTTCTTC,CASSQDGDFDEQFF
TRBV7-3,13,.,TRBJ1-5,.,TGTGCCAGCAGCTTAGGAGCTGGTCAGCCCCAGCATTTT,CASSLGAGQPQHF
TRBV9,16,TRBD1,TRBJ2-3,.,TGTGCCAGCAGCCTCGCAGGGACAGGGGTCCCAGATACGCAGTATTTT,CASSLAGTGVPDTQYF
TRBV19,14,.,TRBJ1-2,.,TGTGCCAGTAGTGCGAGAACAGGCGAATTTGGCTACACCTTC,CASSARTGEFGYTF
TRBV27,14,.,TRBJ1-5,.,TGTGCCAGCAGTCCTCGGGGGGGCAATCAGCCCCAGCATTTT,CASSPRGGNQPQHF
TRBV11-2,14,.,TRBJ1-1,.,TGTGCCAGCAGCACTGGGACCAGGAACACTGAAGCTTTCTTT,CASSTGTRNTEAFF
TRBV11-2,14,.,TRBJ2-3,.,TGTGCCAGCAGCTCCCGGGGAGCGTTAGATACGCAGTATTTT,CASSSRGALDTQYF
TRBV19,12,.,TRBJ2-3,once,TGTGCCAGTAGTACCCCCGGGGGAGCGCAGTATTTT,CASSTPGGAQYF
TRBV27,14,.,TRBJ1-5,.,TGTGCCAGCAGTATGGGGGGCACTGGTCAGCCCCAGCATTTT,CASSMGGTGQPQHF
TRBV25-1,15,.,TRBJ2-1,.,TGTGCCAGCAGTCCCCAGGGGATGCTCTACAATGAGCAGTTCTTC,CASSPQGMLYNEQFF
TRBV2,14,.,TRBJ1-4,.,TGTGCCAGCAGGAGAAGGGGTACTAATGAAAAACTGTTTTTT,CASRRRGTNEKLFF
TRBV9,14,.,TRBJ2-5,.,TGTGCCAGCAGCGTAGAGAATGGGGGGCAGACCCAGTACTTC,CASSVENGGQTQYF
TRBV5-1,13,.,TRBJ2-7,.,TGCGCCAGCAGCTTGGTATCGGTGAGCGAGCAGTACTTC,CASSLVSVSEQYF
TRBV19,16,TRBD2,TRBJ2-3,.,TGTGCCAGTAGTACCAGACTAGCGGGTAGCACAGATACGCAGTATTTT,CASSTRLAGSTDTQYF
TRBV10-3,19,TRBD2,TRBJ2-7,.,TGTGCCATCAGTGAGTCGAAGTGGCTAGCGGGACCAAGCTCCTACGAGCAGTACTTC,CAISESKWLAGPSSYEQYF
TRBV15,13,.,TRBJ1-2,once,TGTGCCACCAGCAGAGGGACAGCTTATGGCTACACCTTC,CATSRGTAYGYTF
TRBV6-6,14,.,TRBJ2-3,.,TGTGCCAGCACCCAGGGACTCGGCACAGATACGCAGTATTTT,CASTQGLGTDTQYF
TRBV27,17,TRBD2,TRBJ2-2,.,TGTGCCAGCACCGCGGGACTAGCGGGAGGGGACACCGGGGAGCTGTTTTTT,CASTAGLAGGDTGELFF
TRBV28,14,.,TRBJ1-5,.,TGTGCCAGCAGTTCTTACAGACTCAATCAGCCCCAGCATTTT,CASSSYRLNQPQHF
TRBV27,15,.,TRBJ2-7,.,TGTGCCAGCAGTCCGAACTCGGGACACACAGACGAGCAGTACTTC,CASSPNSGHTDEQYF
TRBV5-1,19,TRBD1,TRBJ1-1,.,TGCGCCAGCAGCTTGATAACCGGGACAGCCGGCACCATGAACACTGAAGCTTTCTTT,CASSLITGTAGTMNTEAFF
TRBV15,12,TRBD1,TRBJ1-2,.,TGTGCCACCTCCGGGACAGAGTATGGCTACACCTTC,CATSGTEYGYTF
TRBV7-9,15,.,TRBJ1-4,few,TGTGCCAGCAGCTTAATCGACGGACTGGGGGAAAAACTGTTTTTT,CASSLIDGLGEKLFF
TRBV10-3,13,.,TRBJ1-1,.,TGTGCCACCCTGGCTACAGTGAACACTGAAGCTTTCTTT,CATLATVNTEAFF
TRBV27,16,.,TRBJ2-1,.,TGTGCCAGCAGCTCGGGGACCGGGACTGGATACAATGAGCAGTTCTTC,CASSSGTGTGYNEQFF
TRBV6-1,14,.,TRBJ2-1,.,TGTGCCAGCGGGCCCCATACGTCCTACAATGAGCAGTTCTTC,CASGPHTSYNEQFF
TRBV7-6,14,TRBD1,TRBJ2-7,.,TGTGCCACCAAGAAGCCGGACAGGCCGTACGAGCAGTACTTC,CATKKPDRPYEQYF
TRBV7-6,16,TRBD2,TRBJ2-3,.,TGTGCCAGCAGCGTACTCAGCGGGAGCGCTTCAGATACGCAGTATTTT,CASSVLSGSASDTQYF
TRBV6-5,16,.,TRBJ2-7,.,TGTGCCAGCAGTTACAGGGACTGGGCTGAGAGCTACGAGCAGTACTTC,CASSYRDWAESYEQYF
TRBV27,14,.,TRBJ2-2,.,TGTGCCAGCAGACCAGGGGCTAGCACCGGGGAGCTGTTTTTT,CASRPGASTGELFF
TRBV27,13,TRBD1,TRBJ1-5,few,TGTGCCAGCAGTCCGCGACAGGGTTCGCCCCAGCATTTT,CASSPRQGSPQHF
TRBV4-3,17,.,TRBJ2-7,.,TGCGCCAGCAGCCAAGATTGGCAGCTAGACCCTACCTACGAGCAGTACTTC,CASSQDWQLDPTYEQYF
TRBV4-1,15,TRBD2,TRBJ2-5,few,TGCGCCAGCAGCCAATTAGGACTAGAAGGAGAGACCCAGTACTTC,CASSQLGLEGETQYF
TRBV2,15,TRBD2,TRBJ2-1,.,TGTGCCAGCACCCTATTAGCGGGAGGGCCGAATGAGCAGTTCTTC,CASTLLAGGPNEQFF
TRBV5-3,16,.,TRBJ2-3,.,TGTGCCAGAAGCCCGTTTCAGGGGCTTAGCACAGATACGCAGTATTTT,CARSPFQGLSTDTQYF
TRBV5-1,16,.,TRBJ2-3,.,TGCGCCAGCAGCTTGGCCCGGCGGGATAACACAGATACGCAGTATTTT,CASSLARRDNTDTQYF
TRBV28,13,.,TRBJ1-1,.,TGTGCCAGCAGTTTTGCCCGGGAAACTGAAGCTTTCTTT,CASSFARETEAFF